This T cell receptor beta chain was identified during a study of T cell clonotyping in hematopoietic cell transplantation. Study observations and caveats: Few recipient clonotypes overlapped donors; over 95% were de novo at given depth. Pathologically expanded recipient clonotypes increased progressively from day 30 to day 180 as diversity fell.

There are a few counts of this clone. Antigen: not known. The repertoire was sequenced with immunoSEQ multiplex PCR; TCRdb's copy has only in-frame clones and lacks some. The top ten clones hold 6% to 8.5% of a sample with approximately 7,200 clones, approximately 90% of them seen once. The CDR3 has 11 residues. Germline assignment: CDR1 DFQATT and CDR2 SNEGSKA (reference sequence). Sample: PBMCs, taken 100 days after allogeneic stem cell transplant. The rearrangement links TRBV20-1 to TRBJ1-1; 7 nucleotides align to TRBD1. The TCR comes from a male patient in his late teens or twenties who had an allogeneic stem cell transplant from a related donor, so the T cells may come from the graft donor. Some clones in this sample may be carry-over from other donors' samples. The chain's CDR3 is CSTGADTEAFF. The CDR3 DNA sequence: TGCAGCACAGGGGCGGACACTGAAGCTTTCTTT.